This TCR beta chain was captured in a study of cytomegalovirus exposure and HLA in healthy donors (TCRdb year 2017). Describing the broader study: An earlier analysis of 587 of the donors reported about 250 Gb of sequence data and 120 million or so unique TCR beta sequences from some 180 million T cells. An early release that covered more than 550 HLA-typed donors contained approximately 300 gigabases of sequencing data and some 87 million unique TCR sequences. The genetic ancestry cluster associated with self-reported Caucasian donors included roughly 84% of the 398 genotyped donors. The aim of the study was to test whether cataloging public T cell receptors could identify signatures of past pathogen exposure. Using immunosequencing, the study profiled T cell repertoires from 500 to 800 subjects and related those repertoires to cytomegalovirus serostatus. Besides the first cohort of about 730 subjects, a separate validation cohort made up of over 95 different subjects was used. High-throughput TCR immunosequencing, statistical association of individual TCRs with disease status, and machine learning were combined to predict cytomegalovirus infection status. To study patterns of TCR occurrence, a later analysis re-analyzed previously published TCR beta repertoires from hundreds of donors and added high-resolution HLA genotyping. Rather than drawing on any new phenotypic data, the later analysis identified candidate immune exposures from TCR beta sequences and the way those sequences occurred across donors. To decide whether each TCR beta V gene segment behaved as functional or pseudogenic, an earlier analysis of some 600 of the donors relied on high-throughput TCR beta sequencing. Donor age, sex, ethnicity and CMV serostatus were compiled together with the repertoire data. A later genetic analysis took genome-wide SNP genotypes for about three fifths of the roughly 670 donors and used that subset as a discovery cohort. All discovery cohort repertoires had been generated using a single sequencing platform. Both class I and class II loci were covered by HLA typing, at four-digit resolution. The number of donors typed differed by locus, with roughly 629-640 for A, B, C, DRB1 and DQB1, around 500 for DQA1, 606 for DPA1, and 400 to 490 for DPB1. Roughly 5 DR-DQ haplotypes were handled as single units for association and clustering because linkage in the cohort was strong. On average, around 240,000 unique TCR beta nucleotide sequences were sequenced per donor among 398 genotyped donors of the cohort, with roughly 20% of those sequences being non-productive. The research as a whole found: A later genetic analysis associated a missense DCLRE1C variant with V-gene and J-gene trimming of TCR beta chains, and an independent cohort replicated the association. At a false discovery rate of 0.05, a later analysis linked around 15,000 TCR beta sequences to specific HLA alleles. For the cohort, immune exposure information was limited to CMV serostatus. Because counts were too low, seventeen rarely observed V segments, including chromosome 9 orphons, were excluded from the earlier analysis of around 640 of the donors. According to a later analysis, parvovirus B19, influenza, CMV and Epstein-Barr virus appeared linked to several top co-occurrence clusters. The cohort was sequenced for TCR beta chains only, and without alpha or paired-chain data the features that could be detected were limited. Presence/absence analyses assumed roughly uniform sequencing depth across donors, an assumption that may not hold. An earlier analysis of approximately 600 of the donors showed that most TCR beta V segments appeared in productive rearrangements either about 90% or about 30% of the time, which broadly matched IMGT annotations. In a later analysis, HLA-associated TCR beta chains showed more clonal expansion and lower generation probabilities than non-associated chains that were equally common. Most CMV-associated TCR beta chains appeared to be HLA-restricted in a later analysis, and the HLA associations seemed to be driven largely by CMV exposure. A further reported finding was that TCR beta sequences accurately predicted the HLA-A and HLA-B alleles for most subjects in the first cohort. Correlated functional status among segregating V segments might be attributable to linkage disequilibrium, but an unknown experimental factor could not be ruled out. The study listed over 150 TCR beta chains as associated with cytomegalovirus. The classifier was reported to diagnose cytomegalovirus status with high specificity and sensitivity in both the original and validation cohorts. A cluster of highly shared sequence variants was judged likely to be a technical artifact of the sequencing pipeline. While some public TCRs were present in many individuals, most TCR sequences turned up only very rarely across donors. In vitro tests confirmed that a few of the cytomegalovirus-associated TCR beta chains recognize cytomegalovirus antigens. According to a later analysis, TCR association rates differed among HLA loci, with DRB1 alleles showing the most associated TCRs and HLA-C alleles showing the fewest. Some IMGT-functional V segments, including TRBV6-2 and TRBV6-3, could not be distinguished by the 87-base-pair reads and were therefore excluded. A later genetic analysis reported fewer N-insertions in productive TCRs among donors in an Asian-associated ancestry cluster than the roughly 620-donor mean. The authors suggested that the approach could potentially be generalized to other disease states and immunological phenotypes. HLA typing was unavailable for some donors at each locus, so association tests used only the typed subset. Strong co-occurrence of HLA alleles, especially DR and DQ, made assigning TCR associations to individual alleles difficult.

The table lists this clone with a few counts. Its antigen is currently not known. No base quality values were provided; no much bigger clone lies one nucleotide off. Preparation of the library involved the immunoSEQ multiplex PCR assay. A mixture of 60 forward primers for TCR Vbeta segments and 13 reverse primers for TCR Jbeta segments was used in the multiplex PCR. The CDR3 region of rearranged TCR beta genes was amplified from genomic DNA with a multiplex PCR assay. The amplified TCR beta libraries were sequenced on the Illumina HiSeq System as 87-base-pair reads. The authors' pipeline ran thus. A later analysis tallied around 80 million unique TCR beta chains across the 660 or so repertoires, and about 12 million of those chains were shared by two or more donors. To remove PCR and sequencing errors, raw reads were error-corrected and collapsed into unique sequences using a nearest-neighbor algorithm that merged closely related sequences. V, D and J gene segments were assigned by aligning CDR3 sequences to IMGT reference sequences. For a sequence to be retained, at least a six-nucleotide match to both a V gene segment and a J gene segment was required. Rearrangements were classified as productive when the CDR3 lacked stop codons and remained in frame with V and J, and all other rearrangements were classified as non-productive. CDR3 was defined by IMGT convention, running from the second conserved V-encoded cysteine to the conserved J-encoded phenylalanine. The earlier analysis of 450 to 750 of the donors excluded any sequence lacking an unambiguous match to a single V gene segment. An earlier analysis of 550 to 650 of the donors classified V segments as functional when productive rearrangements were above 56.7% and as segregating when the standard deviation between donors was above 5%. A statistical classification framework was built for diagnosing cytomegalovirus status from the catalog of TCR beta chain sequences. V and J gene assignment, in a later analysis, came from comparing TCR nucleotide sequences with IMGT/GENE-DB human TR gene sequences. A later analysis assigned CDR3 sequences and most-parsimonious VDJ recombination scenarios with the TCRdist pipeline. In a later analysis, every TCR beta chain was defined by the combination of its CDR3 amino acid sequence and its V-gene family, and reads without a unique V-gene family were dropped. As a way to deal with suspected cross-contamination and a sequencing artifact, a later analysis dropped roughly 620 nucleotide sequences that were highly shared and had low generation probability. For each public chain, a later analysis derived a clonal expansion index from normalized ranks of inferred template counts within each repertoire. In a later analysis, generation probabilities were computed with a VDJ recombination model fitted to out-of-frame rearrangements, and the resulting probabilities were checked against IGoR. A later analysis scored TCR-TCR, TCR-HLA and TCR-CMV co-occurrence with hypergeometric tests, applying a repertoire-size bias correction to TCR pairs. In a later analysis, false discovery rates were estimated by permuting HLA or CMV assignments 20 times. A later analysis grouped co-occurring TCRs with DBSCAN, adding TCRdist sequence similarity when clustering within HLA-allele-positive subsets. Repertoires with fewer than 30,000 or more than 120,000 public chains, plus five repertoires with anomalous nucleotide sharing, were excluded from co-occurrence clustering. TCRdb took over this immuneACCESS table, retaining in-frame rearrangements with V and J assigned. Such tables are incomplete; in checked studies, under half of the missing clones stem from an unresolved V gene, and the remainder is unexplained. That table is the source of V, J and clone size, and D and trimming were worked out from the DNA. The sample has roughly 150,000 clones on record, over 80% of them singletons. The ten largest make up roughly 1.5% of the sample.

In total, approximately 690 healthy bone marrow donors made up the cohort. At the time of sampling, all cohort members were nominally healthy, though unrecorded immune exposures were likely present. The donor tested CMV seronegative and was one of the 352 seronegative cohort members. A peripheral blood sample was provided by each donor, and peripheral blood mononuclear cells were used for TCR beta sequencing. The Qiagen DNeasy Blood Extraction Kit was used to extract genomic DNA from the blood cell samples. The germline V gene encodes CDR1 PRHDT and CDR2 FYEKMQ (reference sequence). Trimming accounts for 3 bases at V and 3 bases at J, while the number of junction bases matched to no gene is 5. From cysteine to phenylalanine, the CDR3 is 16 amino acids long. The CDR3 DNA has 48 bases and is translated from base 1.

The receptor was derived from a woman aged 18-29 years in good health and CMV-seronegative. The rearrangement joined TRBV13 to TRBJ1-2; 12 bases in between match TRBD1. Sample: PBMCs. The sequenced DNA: TGTGCCAGCAGCTTCCCGGGACAGGGGGCGTACTATGGCTACACCTTC. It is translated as CASSFPGQGAYYGYTF.